The present TCR beta chain was sequenced within a study of cytomegalovirus exposure and HLA in healthy donors. Study in general: Early on, a data release was issued that held 80 million or so unique TCRs from HLA-typed donors. Regarding the study as a whole: As a later analysis showed, a missense DCLRE1C variant was linked to trimming of TCR beta V- and J-genes. The classifier reportedly diagnosed cytomegalovirus status with high sensitivity and specificity. The dataset shows that most TCR sequences were rare, while some public TCRs occurred in many donors.

A multiplex PCR was run with 60 Vbeta primers and 13 Jbeta primers. Measured with immunoSEQ multiplex PCR; TCRdb has only the in-frame clones, and not every one. This table has some 200,000 clones, approximately 81% appearing once. The CDR3 is made up of 16 amino acids. Per germline, CDR1 MNHEY and CDR2 SMNVEV (reference sequence). This clone has a single count. Its antigen is still unknown. The source of this sequence is a woman aged 25 to 39 in good health and CMV-seronegative. This sequence joins TRBV27 and TRBJ2-5; 9 bases match TRBD2. The DNA end lines up better with TRBJ2-7; the J call may be wrong. The sample comprised PBMCs. This CDR3 is CASSIGGRAIVYEQYF. CDR3 bases: TGTGCCAGCAGTATTGGCGGGAGGGCTATAGTATACGAGCAGTACTTC.